Presented here are 9 T cell receptor beta chains from one specimen sequenced in a study of T cell responses to AZD1222 COVID-19 vaccine. Sequencing used immunoSEQ multiplex PCR; TCRdb keeps in-frame clones, though not all of them. Of tens of thousands of clones in the sample, approximately 90% were seen once. Sequenced here: peripheral blood, sampled 28 days after the second AZD1222 dose. Receptors were obtained from an adult who received the AZD1222 COVID-19 vaccine.

This chain joins TRBV5-6 and TRBJ1-1, with unresolved D. CDR1 and CDR2 from the germline V gene are SGHDT and YYEEEE. The CDR3 has 14 residues. Trimming took off 7 bases at V and 1 base at J, with 14 bases between the two ends. CDR3 region: CASGFTTGNTEAFF. CDR3 DNA sequence: TGTGCCAGCGGATTCACGACGGGGAACACTGAAGCTTTCTTT.

The chain carries TRBV4-2 and TRBJ2-2; 8 bases align to TRBD2. Germline trimming cut 4 bases from V and 6 bases from J; bases unmatched to any gene: 10. The germline V gene has CDR1 LGHNA and CDR2 YNFKEQ. The CDR3 extends over 16 amino acids. CDR3 residues: CASSPRGGTSAGELFF. The CDR3 nucleotides read TGTGCCAGCAGCCCCCGGGGGGGGACTTCAGCCGGGGAGCTGTTTTTT.

V is TRBV29-1 and J is TRBJ2-5; either TRBD1 or TRBD2 may supply D (5 bases each). Germline CDR1 reads SQVTM; CDR2 reads ANQGSEA. This CDR3 region has 15 residues. V lost 4 bases to trimming and J lost 4 bases, with 19 bases between them. The CDR3 coding sequence is TGCAGCGTTGCACCTACATCGGGGCTATCAGAGACCCAGTACTTC. It translates to CSVAPTSGLSETQYF.

This clone was seen only once. The V and J genes are TRBV2 and TRBJ1-5; a possible D gene is TRBD1 (6 bases). Trimming took off 2 bases at V and 7 bases at J, with 12 bases between the two ends. The germline V gene has CDR1 SNHLY and CDR2 FYNNEI. This CDR3 spans 14 amino acids. The CDR3 DNA follows: TGTGCCAGCAGTGAAATGGAGGGGGGGCAGCCCCAGCATTTT. Translation: CASSEMEGGQPQHF.

The V gene is TRBV6-5, the J gene TRBJ1-2; D unresolved. CDR1 is MNHEY, CDR2 SVGAGI, per germline. V was cut by 7 bases and J by 4 bases, with 13 bases left in between. The CDR3 is 13 amino acids. CDR3 sequence (DNA): TGTGCCAGCACCCCCCGGGTGGGCTATGGCTACACCTTC. Translation: CASTPRVGYGYTF.

This rearrangement joins TRBV29-1 to TRBJ1-1; a possible D gene is TRBD1 (6 bases). CDR3 length equals 12 residues. Trimming left V 4 bases short and J 3 bases short, with 9 bases between. Germline V gene sequence: CDR1 SQVTM, CDR2 ANQGSEA. In DNA, the CDR3 is TGCAGCGTTGGCCAGGGGCACACTGAAGCTTTCTTT. It translates to CSVGQGHTEAFF. The entire variable domain, with the rest obtained from reference TRBV29-1 and TRBJ1-1, is as follows: SAVISQKPSRDICQRGTSLTIQCQVDSQVTMMFWYRQQPGQSLTLIATANQGSEATYESGFVIDKFPISRPNLTFSTLTVSNMSPEDSSIYLCSVGQGHTEAFFGQGTRLTVV.

The V gene is TRBV18, the J gene TRBJ1-3, with D maybe TRBD1 (6 bases). CDR3 length equals 14 residues. Trimming took 4 bases from V and 2 from J, leaving 9 bases between them. Germline V CDR1 and CDR2: KGHSH, LQKENI. In DNA, the CDR3 is TGTGCCAGCTCACTACAGGGTGCTGGAAACACCATATATTTT. It codes for CASSLQGAGNTIYF.

V usage is TRBV11-2 and J usage is TRBJ1-2; the match to TRBD1 covers 8 bases. V lost 8 bases to trimming and J lost 1 base; unmatched junction nucleotides: 6. The CDR3 sequence is 14 residues long. CDR1 is SGHAT, CDR2 FQNNGV, per germline. The CDR3, as DNA: TGTGCCAGCCAAAAGGACAGGGTTAACTATGGCTACACCTTC. Translated, it gives CASQKDRVNYGYTF.

The chain is built from TRBV25-1 and TRBJ1-5; D call uncertain. Looked up from germline, CDR1 is MGHDK and CDR2 is SYGVNS. The CDR3 is 14 amino acids. V lost 3 bases to trimming and J lost 3 bases, with 9 bases between them. Written as DNA, the CDR3 is TGTGCCAGCAGTGATGTCGGTTCCAATCAGCCCCAGCATTTT. Translated: CASSDVGSNQPQHF.